This T cell receptor beta chain was identified in a study of CD8 T cell repertoires and HIV-1 epitope variants. Study details: Autologous T cell-negative cells served as antigen-presenting cells in equal numbers.

Trimming took off 0 bases at V and 2 bases at J, with 14 bases between the two ends. CDR1 and CDR2 from the germline V gene are MGHRA and YSYEKL. CDR3 length equals 16 residues. About this clone itself: The antigen remains unidentified.

Data came from immunoSEQ multiplex PCR; TCRdb stores just in-frame clones and leaves some out. Counted here are 6,000 or so clones, 64% occurring once; the ten biggest clones make up roughly 45%. The sequencing input was cultured CD8+ T cells derived from PBMCs. This chain connects TRBV4-1 to TRBJ2-7, with TRBD1 as a possible D gene (5 bases). The TCR sequence derives from a male donor with HIV. This CDR3 reads CASSQDPAGMTYEQYF. CDR3 DNA sequence: TGCGCCAGCAGCCAAGATCCCGCAGGGATGACCTACGAGCAGTACTTC.